The count of the clone carrying this TCR beta chain is one. This sample was taken from a study of T cell changes during pregnancy in multiple sclerosis. The V end was cut by 6 bases, the J end by 0 bases, with 8 bases between. Germline V gives CDR1 WSHSY, CDR2 SAAADI. This CDR3 spans 14 amino acids. Measured with immunoSEQ multiplex PCR; TCRdb has only the in-frame clones, and not every one. The profile shows 45,000 to 60,000 clones, around nine tenths of them singletons. This TCR came from a female donor in good health, enrolled as a control in a pregnancy study. The specimen was CD4+ T cells from peripheral blood mononuclear cells, collected after pregnancy. The V and J genes are TRBV10-2 and TRBJ2-2; possible D gene TRBD2, 5 bases. Here the CDR3 DNA reads TGCGCCAGCAGGCTGGACTCGAACACCGGGGAGCTGTTTTTT. It yields the protein CASRLDSNTGELFF.